This T cell receptor (beta chain) was sequenced during a study of neurological immune-mediated disorders. Study-level points and caveats: The highest TCR clonal expansion occurred in HTLV-1-associated myelopathy; multiple sclerosis fell below healthy controls.

The healthy controls volunteered at a blood bank in Maryland, USA. The unsorted libraries were made from 2 million PBMCs kept at -80 C. From 15-18 subjects, over 180 million TCR-beta sequences were obtained in each sequencing run. TCRdb reprocessed the 5' RACE reads via MiXCR and lists one record per CDR3 protein. The sample lists 55,000 to 70,000 distinct CDR3 sequences, about an eighth seen once, with 1.8% in the top ten. On this clonotype itself: Antigen: not known.

V was pared by 0 bases and J by 6 bases, with 0 bases of the junction left unmatched. CDR1 is SGHRS, CDR2 YFSETQ, per germline. The CDR3 has 13 residues. The V gene is TRBV5-1, the J gene TRBJ2-7, with 10 bases that match TRBD1. The receptor was isolated from a man aged 55 to 70 in good health. Sequenced material: PBMCs. CDR3 loop: CASSLGTGGEQYF. CDR3 DNA: TGCGCCAGCAGCTTGGGGACAGGGGGCGAGCAGTACTTC.